This T cell receptor (beta chain) was captured in a study of control samples from healthy donors and cancer patients. The germline V gene encodes CDR1 SGHTA and CDR2 FQGTGA. There are 13 residues in the CDR3. Trimming stripped 0 bases from V and 3 bases from J, with 4 bases between. Method: immunoSEQ multiplex PCR; TCRdb's copy keeps in-frame clones and lacks some. The repertoire has 55,000 to 65,000 clones, around 87% of them found once; the top ten carry approximately 11%. The gene calls are TRBV7-3 and TRBJ2-3; D is unclear. This TCR came from a woman aged 55-75 years with lung cancer. Sequences were obtained from PBMCs. The DNA for the CDR3 is TGTGCCAGCAGCTTAACGAAGACAGATACGCAGTATTTT. Its protein is CASSLTKTDTQYF. Looking up the rest from reference TRBV7-3 and TRBJ2-3 gives the full variable domain: GAGVSQTPSNKVTEKGKYVELRCDPISGHTALYWYRQSLGQGPEFLIYFQGTGAADDSGLPNDRFFAVRPEGSVSTLKIQRTERGDSAVYLCASSLTKTDTQYFGPGTRLTVL.